Detailed here is one TCR beta chain. Its target is unknown. These data come from a study of cytomegalovirus exposure and HLA in healthy donors. Findings and limits, study-wide: Associated with cytomegalovirus, according to the listing, were 150 to 200 TCR beta chains. V- and J-gene trimming of TCR beta was linked (in a later analysis) to a missense DCLRE1C variant. According to a later analysis, donors in an Asian-associated ancestry cluster reportedly had fewer N-insertions than the approximately 620-donor mean. Analyzed later, most CMV-associated TCR beta chains appeared HLA-restricted.

The PCR made use of 60 Vbeta and 13 Jbeta primers. Clones were sequenced by immunoSEQ multiplex PCR, and TCRdb holds only the in-frame ones, with some missing. Here the sample spans 150,000 to 200,000 clones, roughly 85% being singletons. V dropped 0 bases and J dropped 7 bases, with 12 bases sitting between them. Per germline, CDR1 LGHNA and CDR2 YSLEER. CDR3 length: 15 amino acids. The rearrangement joins TRBV4-3 to TRBJ1-4; weak D call: TRBD1 (6 bases). The sample consisted of PBMCs. The TCR sequence derives from a male donor in good health and CMV-seronegative. CDR3 sequence (DNA): TGCGCCAGCAGCCAAGATTGGGGGCCGGGTGAAAAACTGTTTTTT. It encodes CASSQDWGPGEKLFF.